Listed here are 22 T cell receptor beta chains from one sample, sequenced in a study of cytomegalovirus exposure and HLA in healthy donors. Both 60 Vbeta primers and 13 Jbeta primers went into the PCR. Clones were read by immunoSEQ multiplex PCR, and TCRdb kept only the in-frame ones, dropping some. Counted here are around 27,000 clones, about 64% occurring once; the ten biggest clones make up around 43%. Sequencing input: PBMCs. These receptors all stem from a male donor in good health and CMV-seropositive.

V gene TRBV5-1 combines with J gene TRBJ1-4; 7 bases are a match to TRBD1. CDR3 size: 15 residues. Per germline, CDR1 SGHRS and CDR2 YFSETQ. The J segment lost 4 bases and the V segment lost 3 bases, leaving 6 bases of the junction unmatched. This CDR3 is CASSSWTGSNEKLFF. CDR3 sequence (DNA): TGCGCCAGCAGCTCTTGGACAGGAAGTAATGAAAAACTGTTTTTT.

This clone was picked up a small number of times. J is TRBJ2-3 and V is TRBV4-2; D not certain. The CDR3 has 13 residues. CDR1 is LGHNA and CDR2 is YNFKEQ in the germline V gene. V gave up 0 bases and J gave up 4 bases, with 5 bases separating them. This CDR3 reads CASSQEEPDTQYF. The DNA of the CDR3 is TGTGCCAGCAGCCAAGAAGAGCCAGATACGCAGTATTTT.

The rearrangement links TRBV9 to TRBJ1-2, with no clear D. Germline loops: CDR1 SGDLS, CDR2 YYNGEE. V was shortened by 0 bases and J by 3 bases, with 15 bases between the two germline ends. CDR3 length: 16 residues. CDR3 sequence: CASSVGPFGEDYGYTF. The CDR3 DNA reads as TGTGCCAGCAGCGTAGGGCCTTTCGGGGAGGACTATGGCTACACCTTC.

The genes are TRBV18 and TRBJ1-2, with TRBD1 matching 8 bases. The germline gives CDR1 KGHSH, CDR2 LQKENI. V was clipped by 6 bases and J by 5 bases; unmatched bases: 8. The CDR3 runs to 14 residues. The CDR3 coding sequence is TGTGCCAGCTCCTTGTCCCAGGGGGCGTATGGCTACACCTTC. Protein sequence: CASSLSQGAYGYTF.

This clone was detected a few times. CDR3 residues: CASSHHGEREQYF. In DNA form, the CDR3 reads TGTGCCAGCAGCCATCACGGGGAACGCGAGCAGTACTTC. V usage is TRBV14 and J usage is TRBJ2-7; the D gene is possibly TRBD2 (5 bases). Trimming shortened V by 3 bases and J by 6 bases, and 12 bases separated the two germline ends. CDR3 size: 13 residues. From germline, CDR1 is SGHDN and CDR2 FVKESK.

A few counts support this clone. The chain recombines TRBV28 with TRBJ2-2; D might be TRBD1 (5 bases). Germline CDR1 MDHEN, CDR2 SYDVKM. With 4 bases removed from V and 6 bases from J, the gap between germline ends came to 15 bases. The CDR3 is made up of 15 amino acids. CDR3 bases: TGTGCCAGCAGTTCGGGCAGGGCCCATCCCGGGGAGCTGTTTTTT. Its protein is CASSSGRAHPGELFF. Full variable domain (rest looked up from reference TRBV28 and TRBJ2-2): DVKVTQSSRYLVKRTGEKVFLECVQDMDHENMFWYRQDPGLGLRLIYFSYDVKMKEKGDIPEGYSVSREKKERFSLILESASTNQTSMYLCASSSGRAHPGELFFGEGSRLTVL.

The table lists this clone with a few counts. The chain combines TRBV7-2 with TRBJ1-4; tentatively, D is TRBD1 (6 bases). Germline V gene sequence: CDR1 SGHTA, CDR2 FQGNSA. The CDR3 loop spans 15 amino acids. V lost 5 bases to trimming and J lost 0 bases, with 10 bases between them. In DNA form, the CDR3 reads TGTGCCAGCAGCACCCGACAGGCAACTAATGAAAAACTGTTTTTT. Encoded protein: CASSTRQATNEKLFF.

The rearrangement uses TRBV5-6 and TRBJ2-7; 7 bases are shared with TRBD1. The CDR3 runs 13 residues. Germline V lookup: CDR1 SGHDT, CDR2 YYEEEE. The junction had 6 bases not matched to a gene; V was cut back by 4 bases and J by 5 bases. In DNA, the CDR3 is TGTGCCAGCAGCCATATGACAGGGAACGAGCAGTACTTC. As protein: CASSHMTGNEQYF.

This chain uses TRBV30 with TRBJ1-5, with 9 bases lining up with TRBD1. The V gene's germline CDR1 is GTSNPN and CDR2 SVGIG (reference sequence). This CDR3 is 15 amino acids long. J was trimmed by 5 bases and V by 2 bases; bases with no gene match: 7. The CDR3: CAWSTLNRGHQPQHF. As DNA, the CDR3 is TGTGCCTGGAGTACCCTCAACAGGGGGCATCAGCCCCAGCATTTT. The full variable domain, with the rest looked up from reference TRBV30 and TRBJ1-5, is SQTIHQWPATLVQPVGSPLSLECTVEGTSNPNLYWYRQAAGRGLQLLFYSVGIGQISSEVPQNLSASRPQDRQFILSSKKLLLSDSGFYLCAWSTLNRGHQPQHFGDGTRLSIL.

This rearrangement joins TRBV27 to TRBJ1-2; D may be TRBD1 (5 bases). Looked up from germline, CDR1 is MNHEY and CDR2 is SMNVEV (reference sequence). This CDR3 is 17 amino acids long. The V end lost 5 bases, the J end lost 3 bases, and 22 bases lay between the germline ends. The CDR3 sequence is CASSPRYRRGVDYGYTF. The CDR3 coding sequence is TGTGCCAGCAGTCCCCGTTATAGGAGGGGTGTTGACTATGGCTACACCTTC.

V and J are TRBV6-1 and TRBJ2-5, with a tentative D call TRBD2 (6 bases). CDR1 MNHNS and CDR2 SASEGT come from the germline V gene. This CDR3 has 14 amino acids. The ends were cut back, 0 bases at V and 4 bases at J, with 9 bases in the middle. CDR3: CASSEARGGETQYF. Here the CDR3 DNA reads TGTGCCAGCAGTGAAGCGAGGGGAGGAGAGACCCAGTACTTC.

Only one count was recorded for this clone. The rearrangement joins TRBV6-5 to TRBJ2-7; 9 bases are a match to TRBD2. From germline, CDR1 is MNHEY and CDR2 SVGAGI. This CDR3 contains 15 residues. J was trimmed by 5 bases and V by 7 bases; bases with no gene match: 12. The CDR3 DNA sequence: TGTGCCAGCACCCCAGGGACTAGCCCCGACCACGAGCAGTACTTC. It specifies CASTPGTSPDHEQYF.

The chain uses TRBV30 and TRBJ1-4; possible D gene TRBD1, 6 bases. The CDR3 has 16 amino acids. The V end was cut by 3 bases, the J end by 6 bases, with 20 bases between. Germline V CDR1 and CDR2: GTSNPN, SVGIG (reference sequence). CDR3 DNA: TGTGCCTGGAGCGCTAAACAGGGAAGGGGTGATGAAAAACTGTTTTTT. Translating gives CAWSAKQGRGDEKLFF.

This clone occurred a few times. The chain couples TRBV7-3 to TRBJ1-1; 9 positions match TRBD1. The CDR3 has 11 amino acids. V lost 8 bases, J lost 6 bases, and 1 base stayed unmatched. Germline loops: CDR1 SGHTA, CDR2 FQGTGA. Here the CDR3 reads CASGTGSEAFF. In nucleotides, the CDR3 is TGTGCCAGCGGGACAGGGTCTGAAGCTTTCTTT.

This clone showed up just once. The chain carries TRBV7-9 and TRBJ2-3; the D gene is possibly TRBD2 (6 bases). Trimming left V 6 bases short and J 3 bases short, with 13 bases between. From germline, CDR1 is SEHNR and CDR2 FQNEAQ (reference sequence). The CDR3 runs 14 residues. The CDR3 loop reads CASRYGAGTDTQYF. As DNA, the CDR3 is TGTGCCAGCAGATACGGGGCGGGAACAGATACGCAGTATTTT.

The table lists this clone with a few counts. The chain links TRBV27 to TRBJ2-7; D may be TRBD1 (6 bases). The germline V and J ends were trimmed by 4 bases and 4 bases, with 14 bases remaining between them. The germline gives CDR1 MNHEY, CDR2 SMNVEV (reference sequence). The CDR3 length is 14 residues. CDR3 nucleotides: TGTGCCAGCAGTTCAGGCAGGGGTTATTACGAGCAGTACTTC. This codes for CASSSGRGYYEQYF.

The chain links TRBV19 to TRBJ1-4; 8 bases agree with TRBD1. CDR3 length equals 13 residues. Germline-derived CDR1 and CDR2 are LNHDA and SQIVND (reference sequence). With 5 bases clipped from V and 5 bases from J, the junction kept 1 base outside the gene matches. CDR3 sequence reads: CASSGQGNEKLFF. The CDR3 region has the DNA TGTGCCAGTAGTGGACAGGGCAATGAAAAACTGTTTTTT. The full variable domain, its missing parts supplied by reference TRBV19 and TRBJ1-4, is DGGITQSPKYLFRKEGQNVTLSCEQNLNHDAMYWYRQDPGQGLRLIYYSQIVNDFQKGDIAEGYSVSREKKESFPLTVTSAQKNPTAFYLCASSGQGNEKLFFGSGTQLSVL.

The sample holds a few counts of this clone. The V and J genes are TRBV14 and TRBJ2-7; 8 bases fit TRBD1. Trimming took 5 bases from V and 6 from J; bases not matched to a gene: 9. Germline-derived CDR1 and CDR2 are SGHDN and FVKESK. This CDR3 is 14 amino acids long. Here the CDR3 DNA reads TGTGCCAGCAGCTCCGCAGGGACAGGCCGCGAGCAGTACTTC. This encodes CASSSAGTGREQYF.

This clone occurred a few times. The chain carries TRBV6-1 and TRBJ1-1, with D unclear. Germline V lookup: CDR1 MNHNS, CDR2 SASEGT. This CDR3 contains 13 residues. V was shortened by 2 bases and J by 8 bases, with 12 bases between the two germline ends. CDR3 DNA: TGTGCCAGCAGTGAATACCGTGGGAGAGAAGCTTTCTTT. This translates into CASSEYRGREAFF.

This chain connects TRBV11-3 to TRBJ2-7; D gene uncertain. Germline values: CDR1 SGHNT, CDR2 YENEEA. The CDR3 is 15 amino acids. The germline V and J ends were trimmed by 5 bases and 3 bases, with 17 bases remaining between them. The DNA for the CDR3 is TGTGCCAGCAGCCATCGTGGAGAGGAGCGCTACGAGCAGTACTTC. Protein product: CASSHRGEERYEQYF.

The chain is built from TRBV5-5 and TRBJ1-2, with 9 bases identical to TRBD1. Trimming at V came to 4 bases and at J to 5 bases, leaving 6 bases not matched to a gene. The CDR3 consists of 14 residues. The germline V gene encodes CDR1 SGHKS and CDR2 YYEKEE (reference sequence). The CDR3 reads CASSPWTGDYGYTF. The CDR3 DNA follows: TGTGCCAGCAGCCCTTGGACAGGGGATTATGGCTACACCTTC.

The sample holds one count of this clone. This chain links TRBV5-6 with TRBJ1-2, with D possibly being TRBD1 (6 bases). V dropped 4 bases and J dropped 5 bases, with 18 bases sitting between them. This CDR3 comprises 15 residues. Germline V gives CDR1 SGHDT, CDR2 YYEEEE. The CDR3 protein is CASSPGTPGGYGYTF. CDR3 sequence (DNA): TGTGCCAGCAGCCCCGGGACACCGGGAGGATATGGCTACACCTTC.